The 8 T cell receptor beta chains given below trace back to one sample, sequenced in a study of blood T cell repertoires in COVID-19. Assay: immunoSEQ multiplex PCR; the TCRdb copy retains only in-frame clones and omits some. The sample contains about 400,000 clones, roughly 89% of which appear only once. Sequencing was done on a sample of PBMCs or T cells enriched from blood (not recorded which). These receptors all come from a woman in her twenties or thirties who had recovered from COVID-19.

The V gene is TRBV11-2, the J gene TRBJ1-1, with a possible D match to TRBD1 (5 bases). Trimming stripped 5 bases from V and 11 bases from J, with 18 bases between. Germline-derived CDR1 and CDR2 are SGHAT and FQNNGV. The CDR3 is 13 residues long. CDR3 loop: CASSAHFTGRAFF. CDR3 coding DNA: TGTGCCAGCAGCGCACACTTTACAGGTCGGGCTTTCTTT.

This clone appeared once. The J gene is TRBJ1-3, the V gene TRBV12-3 or TRBV12-4; D remains ambiguous. The V end was cut by 10 bases, the J end by 3 bases, with 13 bases between. CDR3 length equals 13 residues. This CDR3 reads CAILPPFGNTIYF. Here the CDR3 DNA reads TGTGCCATCCTCCCCCCGTTTGGAAACACCATATATTTT.

The chain recombines TRBV19 with TRBJ1-3; 8 bases match TRBD1. CDR3 size: 15 residues. After removal of 7 bases from V and 4 bases from J, the junction contained 9 bases not matched to a gene. From germline, CDR1 is LNHDA and CDR2 SQIVND (reference sequence). Here the CDR3 DNA reads TGTGCCAGTAAAAAAACCGGGACAGGAGGAAACACCATATATTTT. Residues: CASKKTGTGGNTIYF.

The chain is built from TRBV30 and TRBJ2-1; TRBD2 aligns across 8 bases. The CDR3 runs 14 residues. V dropped 4 bases and J dropped 10; count of bases not matched to a gene: 12. Germline V gene sequence: CDR1 GTSNPN, CDR2 SVGIG (reference sequence). CDR3 DNA: TGTGCCTGGATCGGGGGACTAGTTCCCGGCGAGCAGTTCTTC. Translated: CAWIGGLVPGEQFF.

This rearrangement joins TRBV19 to TRBJ1-5; 8 bases line up with TRBD1. Per germline, CDR1 LNHDA and CDR2 SQIVND (reference sequence). This CDR3 is built from 14 residues. The V gene end was trimmed by 9 bases and the J gene end by 4 bases; junction bases not matched to a gene: 8. CDR3 protein: CASRDRGPNQPQHF. The CDR3 DNA is TGTGCCAGCAGAGACAGGGGCCCGAATCAGCCCCAGCATTTT.

The chain has TRBV18 and TRBJ2-3; the match to TRBD2 covers 9 bases. The germline V gene encodes CDR1 KGHSH and CDR2 LQKENI. V lost 2 bases to trimming and J lost 1 base; unmatched junction nucleotides: 1. The CDR3 spans 15 residues. CDR3 coding DNA: TGTGCCAGCTCACCAGTAGCGGGGGGCACAGATACGCAGTATTTT. This codes for CASSPVAGGTDTQYF.

The rearrangement links TRBV7-9 to TRBJ2-5, with 9 nucleotides matching TRBD2. The germline V gene has CDR1 SEHNR and CDR2 FQNEAQ (reference sequence). CDR3 length equals 17 residues. Losses at the gene ends were 2 bases for V and 5 bases for J; bases not matched to a gene: 12. CDR3 DNA: TGTGCCAGCAGCTTATATTCGGGGCGGGAGGGCGCGGAGACCCAGTACTTC. The encoded protein is CASSLYSGREGAETQYF.

The chain has TRBV5-1 and TRBJ2-1; 8 bases are shared with TRBD1. CDR1 and CDR2 from the germline V gene are SGHRS and YFSETQ. The trim removed 2 bases at V and 6 bases at J, leaving 4 bases unmatched. This CDR3 has 14 amino acids. The CDR3 region is CASSLGRGRNEQFF. The DNA for the CDR3 is TGCGCCAGCAGCTTAGGCAGGGGGCGCAATGAGCAGTTCTTC.